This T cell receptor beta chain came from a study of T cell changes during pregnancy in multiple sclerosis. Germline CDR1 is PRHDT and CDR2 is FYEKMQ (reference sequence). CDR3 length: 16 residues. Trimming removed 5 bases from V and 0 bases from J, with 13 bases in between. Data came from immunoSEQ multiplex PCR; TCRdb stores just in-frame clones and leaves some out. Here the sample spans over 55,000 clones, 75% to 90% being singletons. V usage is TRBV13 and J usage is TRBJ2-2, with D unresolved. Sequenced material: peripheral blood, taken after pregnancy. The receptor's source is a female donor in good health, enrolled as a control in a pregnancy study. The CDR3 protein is CASSPPWASNTGELFF. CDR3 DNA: TGTGCCAGCAGCCCTCCATGGGCCTCGAACACCGGGGAGCTGTTTTTT.